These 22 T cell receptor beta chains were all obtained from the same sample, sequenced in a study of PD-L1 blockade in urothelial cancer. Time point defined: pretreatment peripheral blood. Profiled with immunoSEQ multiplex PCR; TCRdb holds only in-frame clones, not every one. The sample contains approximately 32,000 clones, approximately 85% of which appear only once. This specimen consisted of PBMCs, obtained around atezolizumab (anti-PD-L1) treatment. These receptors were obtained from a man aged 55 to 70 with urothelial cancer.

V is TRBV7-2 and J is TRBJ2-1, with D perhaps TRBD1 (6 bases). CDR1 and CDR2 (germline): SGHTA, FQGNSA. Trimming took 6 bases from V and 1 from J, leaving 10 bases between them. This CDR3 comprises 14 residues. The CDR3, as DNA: TGTGCCAGCAGGATGGGGGCATCCTACAATGAGCAGTTCTTC. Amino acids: CASRMGASYNEQFF.

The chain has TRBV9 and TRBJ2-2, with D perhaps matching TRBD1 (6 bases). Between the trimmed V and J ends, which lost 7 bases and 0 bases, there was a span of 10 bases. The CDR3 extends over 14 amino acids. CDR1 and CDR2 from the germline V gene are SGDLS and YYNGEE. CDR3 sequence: CASGPGANTGELFF. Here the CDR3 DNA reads TGTGCCAGCGGGCCAGGGGCGAACACCGGGGAGCTGTTTTTT.

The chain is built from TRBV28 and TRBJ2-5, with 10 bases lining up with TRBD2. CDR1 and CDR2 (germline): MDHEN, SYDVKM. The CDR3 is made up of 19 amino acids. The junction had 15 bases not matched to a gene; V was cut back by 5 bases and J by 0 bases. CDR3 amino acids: CASSPLRASGSYYQETQYF. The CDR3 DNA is TGTGCCAGCAGTCCCCTTAGGGCTAGCGGGAGTTACTACCAAGAGACCCAGTACTTC.

The CDR3 region is CASSSPGTGFTDTQYF. As DNA, the CDR3 is TGTGCCAGCAGTTCCCCCGGGACAGGCTTCACAGATACGCAGTATTTT. The chain is built from TRBV6-6 and TRBJ2-3, with 8 bases lining up with TRBD1. With V trimmed by 4 bases and J by 2 bases, 8 bases remained unmatched. The germline V gene encodes CDR1 MNHNY and CDR2 SVGAGI (reference sequence). The CDR3 spans 16 residues.

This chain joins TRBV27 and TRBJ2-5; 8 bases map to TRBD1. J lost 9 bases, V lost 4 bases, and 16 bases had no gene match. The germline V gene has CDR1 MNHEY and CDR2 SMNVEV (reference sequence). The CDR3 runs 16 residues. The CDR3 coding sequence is TGTGCCAGCAGTTCAAGGACGACAGGGGACCGTTCGGCCCAGTACTTC. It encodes CASSSRTTGDRSAQYF.

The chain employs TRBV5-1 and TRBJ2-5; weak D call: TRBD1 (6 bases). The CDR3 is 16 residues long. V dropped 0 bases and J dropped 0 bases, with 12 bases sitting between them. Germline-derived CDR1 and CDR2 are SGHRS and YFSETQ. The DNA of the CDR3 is TGCGCCAGCAGCTTGGAACAGCCAGGGGACCAAGAGACCCAGTACTTC. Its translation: CASSLEQPGDQETQYF.

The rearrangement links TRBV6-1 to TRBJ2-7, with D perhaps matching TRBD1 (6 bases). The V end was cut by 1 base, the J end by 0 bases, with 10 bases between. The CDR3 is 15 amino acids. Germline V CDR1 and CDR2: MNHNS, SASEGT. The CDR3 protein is CASSEGTAHSYEQYF. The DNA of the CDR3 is TGTGCCAGCAGTGAAGGGACAGCCCACTCCTACGAGCAGTACTTC.

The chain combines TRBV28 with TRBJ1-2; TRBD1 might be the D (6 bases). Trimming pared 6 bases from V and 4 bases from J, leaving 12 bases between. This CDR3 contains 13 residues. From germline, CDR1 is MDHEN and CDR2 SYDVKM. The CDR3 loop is CASSDGQFYGYTF. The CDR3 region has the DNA TGTGCCAGCAGCGACGGACAGTTCTATGGCTACACCTTC.

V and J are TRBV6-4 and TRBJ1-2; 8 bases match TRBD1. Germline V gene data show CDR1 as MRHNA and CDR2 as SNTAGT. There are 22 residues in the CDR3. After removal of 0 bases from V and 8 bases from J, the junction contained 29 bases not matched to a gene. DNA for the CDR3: TGTGCCAGCAGTGACTCGATGGGACAGGTAACTGATTCTATTGACTCCATCAGGGGCTACACCTTC. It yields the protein CASSDSMGQVTDSIDSIRGYTF.

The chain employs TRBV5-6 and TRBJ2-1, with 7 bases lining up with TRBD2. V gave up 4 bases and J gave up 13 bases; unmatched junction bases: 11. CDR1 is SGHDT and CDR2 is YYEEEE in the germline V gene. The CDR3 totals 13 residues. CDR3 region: CASSGTSAVYQFF. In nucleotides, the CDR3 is TGTGCCAGCAGCGGCACTAGCGCCGTTTATCAGTTCTTC.

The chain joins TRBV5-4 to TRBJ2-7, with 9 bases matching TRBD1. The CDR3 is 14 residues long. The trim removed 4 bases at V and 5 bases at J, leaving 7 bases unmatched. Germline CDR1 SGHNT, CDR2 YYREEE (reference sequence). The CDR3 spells CASSPGQGGHEQYF. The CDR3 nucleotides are TGTGCCAGCAGCCCGGGACAGGGAGGTCACGAGCAGTACTTC.

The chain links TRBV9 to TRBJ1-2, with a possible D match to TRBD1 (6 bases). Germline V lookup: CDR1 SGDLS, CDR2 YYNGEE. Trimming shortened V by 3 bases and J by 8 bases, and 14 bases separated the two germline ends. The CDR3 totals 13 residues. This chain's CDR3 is CASSENQGWGYTF. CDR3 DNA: TGTGCCAGCAGCGAAAACCAGGGGTGGGGCTACACCTTC.

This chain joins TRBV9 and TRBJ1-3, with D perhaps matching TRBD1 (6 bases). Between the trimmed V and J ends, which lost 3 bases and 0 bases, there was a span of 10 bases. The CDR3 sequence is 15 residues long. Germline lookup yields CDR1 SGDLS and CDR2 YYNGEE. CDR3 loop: CASSETGISGNTIYF. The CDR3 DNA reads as TGTGCCAGCAGCGAAACAGGGATCTCTGGAAACACCATATATTTT.

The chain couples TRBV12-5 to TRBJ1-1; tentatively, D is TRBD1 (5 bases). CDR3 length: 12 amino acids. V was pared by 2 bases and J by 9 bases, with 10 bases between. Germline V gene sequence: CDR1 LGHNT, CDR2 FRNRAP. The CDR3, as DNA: TGTGCTAGTGGTTTGCCCGGGGGGAAAGCTTTCTTT. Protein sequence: CASGLPGGKAFF.

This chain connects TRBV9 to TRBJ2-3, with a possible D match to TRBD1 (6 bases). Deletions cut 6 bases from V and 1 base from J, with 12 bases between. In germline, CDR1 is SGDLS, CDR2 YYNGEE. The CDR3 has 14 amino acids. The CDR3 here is CASTQGTRTDTQYF. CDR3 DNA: TGTGCCAGCACCCAGGGGACCCGCACAGATACGCAGTATTTT.

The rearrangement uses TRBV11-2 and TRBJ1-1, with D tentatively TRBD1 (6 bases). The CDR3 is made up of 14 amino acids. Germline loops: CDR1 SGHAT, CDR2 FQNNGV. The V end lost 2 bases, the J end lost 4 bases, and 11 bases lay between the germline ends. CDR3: CASSLQQGGTEAFF. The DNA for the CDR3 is TGTGCCAGCAGCTTACAACAGGGCGGCACTGAAGCTTTCTTT. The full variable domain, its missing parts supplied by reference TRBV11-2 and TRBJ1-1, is EAGVAQSPRYKIIEKRQSVAFWCNPISGHATLYWYQQILGQGPKLLIQFQNNGVVDDSQLPKDRFSAERLKGVDSTLKIQPAKLEDSAVYLCASSLQQGGTEAFFGQGTRLTVV.

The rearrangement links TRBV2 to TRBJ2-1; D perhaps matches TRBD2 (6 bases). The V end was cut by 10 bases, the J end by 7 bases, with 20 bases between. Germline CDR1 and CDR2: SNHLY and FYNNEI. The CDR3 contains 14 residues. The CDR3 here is CATLRNLANNEQFF. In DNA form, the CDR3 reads TGTGCCACCCTAAGAAACCTAGCGAATAATGAGCAGTTCTTC.

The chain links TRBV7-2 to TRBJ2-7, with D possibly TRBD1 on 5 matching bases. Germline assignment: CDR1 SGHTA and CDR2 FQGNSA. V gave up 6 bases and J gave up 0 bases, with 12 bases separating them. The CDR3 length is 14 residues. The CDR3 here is CASSFQGDSYEQYF. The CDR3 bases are TGTGCCAGCAGTTTTCAGGGTGACTCCTACGAGCAGTACTTC.

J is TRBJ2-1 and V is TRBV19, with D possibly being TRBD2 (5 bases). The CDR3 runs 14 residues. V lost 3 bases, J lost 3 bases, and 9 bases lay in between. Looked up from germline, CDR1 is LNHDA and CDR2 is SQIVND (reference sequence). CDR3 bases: TGTGCCAGTAGTATGTCCGGGGTCTACAATGAGCAGTTCTTC. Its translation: CASSMSGVYNEQFF.

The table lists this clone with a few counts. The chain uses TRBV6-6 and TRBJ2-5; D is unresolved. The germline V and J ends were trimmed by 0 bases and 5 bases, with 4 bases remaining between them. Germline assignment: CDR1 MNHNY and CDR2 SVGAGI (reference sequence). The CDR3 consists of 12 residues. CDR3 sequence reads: CASSYSRETQYF. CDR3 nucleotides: TGTGCCAGCAGTTACTCGAGGGAGACCCAGTACTTC.

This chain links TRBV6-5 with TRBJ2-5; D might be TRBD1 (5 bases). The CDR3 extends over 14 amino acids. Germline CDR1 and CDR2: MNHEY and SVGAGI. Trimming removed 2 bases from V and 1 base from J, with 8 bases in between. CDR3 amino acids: CASSYPDSQETQYF. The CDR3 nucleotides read TGTGCCAGCAGTTACCCTGACAGCCAAGAGACCCAGTACTTC.

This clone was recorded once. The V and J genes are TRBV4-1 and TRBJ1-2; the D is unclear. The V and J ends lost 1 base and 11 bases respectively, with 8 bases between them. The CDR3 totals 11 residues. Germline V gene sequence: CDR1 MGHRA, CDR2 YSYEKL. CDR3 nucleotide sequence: TGCGCCAGCAGCCAAGGTCTGTTGTACACCTTC. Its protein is CASSQGLLYTF.